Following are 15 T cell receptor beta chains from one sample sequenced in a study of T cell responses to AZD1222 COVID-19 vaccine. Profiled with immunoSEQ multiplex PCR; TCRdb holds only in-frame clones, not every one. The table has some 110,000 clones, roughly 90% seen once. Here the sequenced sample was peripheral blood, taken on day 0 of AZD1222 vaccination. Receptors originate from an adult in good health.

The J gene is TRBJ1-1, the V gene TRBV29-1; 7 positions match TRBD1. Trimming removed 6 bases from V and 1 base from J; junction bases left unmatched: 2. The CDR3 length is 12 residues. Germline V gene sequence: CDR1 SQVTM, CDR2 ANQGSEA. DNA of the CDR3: TGCAGCGTAGGACAGGCGAACACTGAAGCTTTCTTT. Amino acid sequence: CSVGQANTEAFF.

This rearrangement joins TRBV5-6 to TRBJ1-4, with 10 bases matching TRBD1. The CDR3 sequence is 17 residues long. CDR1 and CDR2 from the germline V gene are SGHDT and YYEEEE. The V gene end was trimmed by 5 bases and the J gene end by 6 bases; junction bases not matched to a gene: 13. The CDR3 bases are TGTGCCAGCAGTGGTGACAGGGGGCCCGAGTATGATGAAAAACTGTTTTTT. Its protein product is CASSGDRGPEYDEKLFF.

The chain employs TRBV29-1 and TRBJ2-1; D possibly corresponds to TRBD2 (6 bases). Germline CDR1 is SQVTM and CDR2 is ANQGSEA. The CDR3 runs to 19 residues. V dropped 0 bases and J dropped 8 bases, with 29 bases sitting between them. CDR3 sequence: CSVEDNFGRFYQAVDEQFF. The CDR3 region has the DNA TGCAGCGTTGAAGATAACTTCGGGAGATTCTACCAGGCCGTCGATGAGCAGTTCTTC.

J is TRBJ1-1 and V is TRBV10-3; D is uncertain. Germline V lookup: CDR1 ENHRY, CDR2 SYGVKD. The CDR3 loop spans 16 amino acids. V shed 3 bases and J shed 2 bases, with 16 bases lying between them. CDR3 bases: TGTGCCATCAGTGACCATGATTGGCAGGAAAACACTGAAGCTTTCTTT. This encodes CAISDHDWQENTEAFF.

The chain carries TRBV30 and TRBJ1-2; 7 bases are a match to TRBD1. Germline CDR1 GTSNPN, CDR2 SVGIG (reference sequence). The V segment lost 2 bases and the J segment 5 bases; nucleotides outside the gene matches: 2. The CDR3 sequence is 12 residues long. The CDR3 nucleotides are TGTGCCTGGAGTTACAGGGGATATGGCTACACCTTC. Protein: CAWSYRGYGYTF.

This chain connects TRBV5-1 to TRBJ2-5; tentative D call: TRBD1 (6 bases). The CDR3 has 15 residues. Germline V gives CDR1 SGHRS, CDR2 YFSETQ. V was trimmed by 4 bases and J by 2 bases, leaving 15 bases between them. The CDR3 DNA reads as TGCGCCAGCAGCCCGGGCAGGGGCGGTCAAGAGACCCAGTACTTC. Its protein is CASSPGRGGQETQYF.

The CDR3: CASSTGTAALDEQYF. As DNA, the CDR3 is TGTGCCAGCAGTACCGGGACGGCGGCCCTCGACGAGCAGTACTTC. The rearrangement uses TRBV28 and TRBJ2-7; D possibly uses TRBD1 or TRBD2 (5 bases each). CDR1 is MDHEN and CDR2 is SYDVKM in the germline V gene. The CDR3 totals 15 residues. Trimming took off 5 bases at V and 5 bases at J, with 19 bases between the two ends.

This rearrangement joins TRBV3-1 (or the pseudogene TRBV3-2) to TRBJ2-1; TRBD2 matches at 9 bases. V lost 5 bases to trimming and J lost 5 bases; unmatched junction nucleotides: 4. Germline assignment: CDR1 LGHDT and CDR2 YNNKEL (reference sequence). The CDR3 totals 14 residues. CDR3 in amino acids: CASSMAGGDNEQFF. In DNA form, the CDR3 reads TGTGCCAGCAGCATGGCGGGAGGGGACAATGAGCAGTTCTTC.

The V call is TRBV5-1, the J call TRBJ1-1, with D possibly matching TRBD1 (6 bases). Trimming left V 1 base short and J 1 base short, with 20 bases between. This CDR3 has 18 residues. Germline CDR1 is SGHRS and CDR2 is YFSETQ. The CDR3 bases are TGCGCCAGCAGCTTGTGGGGGATAACAGGGCCAGGGAACACTGAAGCTTTCTTT. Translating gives CASSLWGITGPGNTEAFF.

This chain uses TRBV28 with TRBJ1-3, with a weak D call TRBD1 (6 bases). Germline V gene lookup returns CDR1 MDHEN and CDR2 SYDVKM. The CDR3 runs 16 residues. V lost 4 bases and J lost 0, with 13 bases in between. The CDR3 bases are TGTGCCAGCAGTTACCCCGGACAGAACTCTGGAAACACCATATATTTT. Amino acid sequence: CASSYPGQNSGNTIYF.

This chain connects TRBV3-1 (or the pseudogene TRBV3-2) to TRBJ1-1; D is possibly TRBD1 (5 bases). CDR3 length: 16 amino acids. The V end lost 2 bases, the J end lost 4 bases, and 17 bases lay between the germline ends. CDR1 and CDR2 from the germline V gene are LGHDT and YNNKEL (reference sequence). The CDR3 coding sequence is TGTGCCAGCAGCCAACATCGGGGCGGGGTTTTCACTGAAGCTTTCTTT. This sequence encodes CASSQHRGGVFTEAFF.

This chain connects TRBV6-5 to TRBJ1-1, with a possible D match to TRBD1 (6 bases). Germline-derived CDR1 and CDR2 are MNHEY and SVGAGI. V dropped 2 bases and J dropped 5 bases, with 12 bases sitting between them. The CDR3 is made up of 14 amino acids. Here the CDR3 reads CASSYNTGKTEAFF. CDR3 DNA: TGTGCCAGCAGTTACAATACAGGGAAGACTGAAGCTTTCTTT.

CDR3 nucleotide sequence: TGTGCCTGGAGTAGGGCATCCCCTGGAAACACCATATATTTT. It is translated as CAWSRASPGNTIYF. The V gene is TRBV30, the J gene TRBJ1-3; D uncertain. The CDR3 is 14 amino acids. V shed 2 bases and J shed 2 bases, with 10 bases lying between them. Germline V lookup: CDR1 GTSNPN, CDR2 SVGIG (reference sequence).

In DNA form, the CDR3 reads TGTGCCAGTAGTATAGATTGGAGCACAGATACGCAGTATTTT. As protein: CASSIDWSTDTQYF. The chain links TRBV19 to TRBJ2-3, with D unclear. CDR3 length equals 14 residues. V was pared by 0 bases and J by 0 bases, with 4 bases between. The germline CDR1 and CDR2 sequences are LNHDA and SQIVND (reference sequence).

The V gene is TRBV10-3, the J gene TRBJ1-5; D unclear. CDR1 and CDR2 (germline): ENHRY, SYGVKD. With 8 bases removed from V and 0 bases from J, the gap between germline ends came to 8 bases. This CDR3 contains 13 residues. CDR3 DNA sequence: TGTGCCATCTGCGGGGATAGCAATCAGCCCCAGCATTTT. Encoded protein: CAICGDSNQPQHF.